These T cell receptor beta chains were read from a single sample in a study of cytomegalovirus exposure and HLA in healthy donors. Profiled with immunoSEQ multiplex PCR; TCRdb holds only in-frame clones, not every one. This table holds around 110,000 clones. The sample comprised PBMCs. The receptors were gathered from a man aged 35 to 55 in good health and CMV-seropositive. The CDR3 runs from the conserved cysteine through the conserved F or W. Each record gives: J gene, V gene, D gene, CDR3 DNA, CDR3 protein. The D gene is left open where the match is weak.

TRBJ1-4 TRBV30 TRBD1 TGTGCCTGGAGTGGACAGGGGGCTTATGAAAAACTGTTTTTT CAWSGQGAYEKLFF
TRBJ2-3 TRBV19 . TGTGCCAGTAGTATTATGGGGGCTAGCACAGATACGCAGTATTTT CASSIMGASTDTQYF
TRBJ2-7 TRBV29-1 . TGCAGCGTTGAGGGGGCTAGCGGCAGCCCCTCCTACGAGCAGTACTTC CSVEGASGSPSYEQYF
TRBJ1-5 TRBV18 . TGTGCCAGCTCAGGGGACTTTAGCAATCAGCCCCAGCATTTT CASSGDFSNQPQHF
TRBJ1-2 TRBV6-5 . TGTGCCAGCAGTTCAGGGTCGGGCTACACCTTC CASSSGSGYTF
TRBJ1-4 TRBV28 . TGTGCCAGCAGCTCCCCCAGGGGCAGGGAATATGAAAAACTGTTTTTT CASSSPRGREYEKLFF
TRBJ2-1 TRBV9 TRBD2 TGTGCCAGCAGCCAAGTAGCGGGGAACTACAATGAGCAGTTCTTC CASSQVAGNYNEQFF
TRBJ1-1 TRBV4-2 . TGTGCCAGCAGCCAAGTTTCCGAGTTGAACACTGAAGCTTTCTTT CASSQVSELNTEAFF
TRBJ2-7 TRBV7-8 . TGTGCCAGCAGCCCTACAGAAACCTACGAGCAGTACTTC CASSPTETYEQYF
TRBJ1-2 TRBV28 . TGTGCCAGCAGTTTAGGATTACAGGGCCCCTATGGCTACACCTTC CASSLGLQGPYGYTF
TRBJ2-4 TRBV19 TRBD1 TGTGCCAGTAGTATAAGGGACATACAGGGGCTAGCCAAAAACATTCAGTACTTC CASSIRDIQGLAKNIQYF
TRBJ2-2 TRBV2 . TGTGCCAGCAAATTTCCGACGGGGAACACCGGGGAGCTGTTTTTT CASKFPTGNTGELFF
TRBJ2-3 TRBV5-8 TRBD2 TGTGCCAGCAGCATAGGACTAGCGGGAGGAACAGATACGCAGTATTTT CASSIGLAGGTDTQYF
TRBJ1-1 TRBV21-1 . TGTGCCAGCAGCAAAGTCGGCAGGGTAGGGCTGCCTGAAGCTTTCTTT CASSKVGRVGLPEAFF
TRBJ2-3 TRBV15 . TGTGCCACTGGCTTCGGGGTTCGGGTCTTGTCAGATACGCAGTATTTT CATGFGVRVLSDTQYF
TRBJ1-1 TRBV9 . TGTGCCAGCAGCCTCGGAGCCAACACTGAAGCTTTCTTT CASSLGANTEAFF
TRBJ1-1 TRBV2 . TGTGCCAGCAGTCGCAGCCGGGGGGCCTTGAACACTGAAGCTTTCTTT CASSRSRGALNTEAFF
TRBJ1-2 TRBV18 . TGTGCCAGCTCACCCGGGACACTAGTTTCTAACTATGGCTACACCTTC CASSPGTLVSNYGYTF
TRBJ1-5 TRBV4-3 . TGCGCCAGCAGCCAAGGAGGGAATCAGCCCCAGCATTTT CASSQGGNQPQHF
TRBJ2-1 TRBV5-1 . TGCGCCAGCAGCTTCACGGACAGCTCCTACAATGAGCAGTTCTTC CASSFTDSSYNEQFF
TRBJ1-2 TRBV28 . TGTGCCAGCAGTCAGACAGCTACTTATAACTATGGCTACACCTTC CASSQTATYNYGYTF
TRBJ2-7 TRBV7-8 TRBD2 TGTGCCAGCAGCTCGGGACTAGCGAGCGAGCAGTACTTC CASSSGLASEQYF
TRBJ2-1 TRBV9 . TGTGCCAGCTCCCGGGGGCTAGCGGTTGATGAGCAGTTCTTC CASSRGLAVDEQFF
TRBJ2-7 TRBV4-1 . TGCGCCAGCAGCCAAGTTCACGGTAGCTCCTACGAGCAGTACTTC CASSQVHGSSYEQYF
TRBJ2-3 TRBV9 TRBD2 TGTGCCAGCAGCCCCGGACTAGCGGACCTCACAGATACGCAGTATTTT CASSPGLADLTDTQYF
TRBJ2-7 TRBV7-9 TRBD2 TGTGCCAGCAGCTTTCGGACTAGCGGGAGGGGGATCCACGAGCAGTACTTC CASSFRTSGRGIHEQYF
TRBJ1-4 TRBV25-1 TRBD1 TGTGCCAGCAGTGCCCCGGGACAGGGGAATGAAAAACTGTTTTTT CASSAPGQGNEKLFF
TRBJ1-6 TRBV29-1 . TGCAGCGTTGGCCAGGGCAATAATTCACCCCTCCACTTT CSVGQGNNSPLHF
TRBJ2-5 TRBV20-1 . TGCAGTGCAATAATAGAGACCCAGTACTTC CSAIIETQYF
TRBJ2-7 TRBV6-1 TRBD1 TGTGCCAGCGGACAGGGTTTAGTCTACGAGCAGTACTTC CASGQGLVYEQYF
TRBJ1-2 TRBV6-1 TRBD1 TGTGCCAGCAGGGGGACAGGATCCTATGGCTACACCTTC CASRGTGSYGYTF
TRBJ1-1 TRBV18 . TGTGCCAGCTCACCAAATCAGGGGAGGGGTTCTGAAGCTTTCTTT CASSPNQGRGSEAFF
TRBJ1-1 TRBV7-2 . TGTGCCAGCAGCTTACGTCCGAACACTGAAGCTTTCTTT CASSLRPNTEAFF
TRBJ2-2 TRBV28 . TGTGCCAGCCTCGGGGGGCTGAACACCGGGGAGCTGTTTTTT CASLGGLNTGELFF
TRBJ1-2 TRBV28 TRBD1 TGTGCCAGCAGTCTACAGGGGGCTAGTGGCTACACCTTC CASSLQGASGYTF
TRBJ2-5 TRBV2 . TGTGCCAGCAGCCCGACTGGTGGAGAGACCCAGTACTTC CASSPTGGETQYF
TRBJ2-4 TRBV6-5 TRBD2 TGTGCCAGCCGGGGGGGGATAGCCAAAAACATTCAGTACTTC CASRGGIAKNIQYF
TRBJ2-1 TRBV7-9 TRBD2 TGTGCCAGCAGCTTAGTAGCGGGAAGGTACAATGAGCAGTTCTTC CASSLVAGRYNEQFF
TRBJ2-7 TRBV6-1 TRBD1 TGTGCCAGCGTCTCGAATCGGGACAGACTTGGCGAGCAGTACTTC CASVSNRDRLGEQYF
TRBJ2-3 TRBV10-2 . TGCGCCAGCAGTGGACATTCTCCTACGCAGTATTTT CASSGHSPTQYF
TRBJ1-2 TRBV29-1 . TGCAGCGTTGAAAACGGAGGGTTCTATGGCTACACCTTC CSVENGGFYGYTF
TRBJ2-7 TRBV6-1 TRBD2 TGTGCCAGCAGTGAAGCACTCGGGGACTACTACGAGCAGTACTTC CASSEALGDYYEQYF
TRBJ2-7 TRBV29-1 . TGCAGCGTTGGAGGGACTGTCTACGAGCAGTACTTC CSVGGTVYEQYF
TRBJ2-7 TRBV15 TRBD2 TGTGCCACCAGCCGGACTGTGGGACTAGGGGCCTACGAGCAGTACTTC CATSRTVGLGAYEQYF
TRBJ1-1 TRBV20-1 TRBD1 TGCAGTGCCGGGACAGGCAGGGAAGCTTTCTTT CSAGTGREAFF
TRBJ1-4 TRBV28 TRBD1 TGTGCCAGCAGTGACGGGGGACAGGGACAAGAAAAACTGTTTTTT CASSDGGQGQEKLFF
TRBJ2-5 TRBV2 . TGTGCCAGCAGTGTCCAACAGTCCACTGAGACCCAGTACTTC CASSVQQSTETQYF
TRBJ1-2 TRBV15 . TGTGCCACCAGCAGAGATTCAGGCGGGGGGCGTCATGGCTACACCTTC CATSRDSGGGRHGYTF
TRBJ2-1 TRBV7-9 TRBD2 TGTGCCACCCAGGGCACCCAGGGACTAGCTTTTTCCTCGATCCATGAGCAGTTCTTC CATQGTQGLAFSSIHEQFF
TRBJ2-2 TRBV7-3 . TGTGCCAGCAGCTTCTCAGGCGGGGAGCTGTTTTTT CASSFSGGELFF
TRBJ2-7 TRBV10-1 . TGCGCCAGCAGTGATCAATCTAACGAGCAGTACTTC CASSDQSNEQYF
TRBJ1-5 TRBV29-1 . TGCAGCGTTGAAGATCCGGAGGGGACGCCCCAGCATTTT CSVEDPEGTPQHF
TRBJ2-2 TRBV5-1 TRBD2 TGCGCCAGCAGTCCACACGGCGGGAGTAGAGGCACCGGGGAGCTGTTTTTT CASSPHGGSRGTGELFF
TRBJ1-2 TRBV19 TRBD1 TGTGCCAGTAGTGGACAGGGCTATGGCTATGGCTACACCTTC CASSGQGYGYGYTF
TRBJ1-4 TRBV28 . TGTGCCAGCAGCCCACCTTGGCAGGGGCGTGAAAAACTGTTTTTT CASSPPWQGREKLFF